This T cell receptor (beta chain) is from a study of cytomegalovirus exposure and HLA in healthy donors. Notes on the study in general: Later genetic work tied a missense DCLRE1C variant to beta-chain V and J trimming. In a later analysis, HLA-associated TCR beta chains were more clonally expanded than equally common others. An Asian-associated ancestry cluster reportedly showed fewer N-insertions than the approximately 670-donor mean in a later analysis.

This CDR3 has 14 residues. Germline CDR1 SGDLS, CDR2 YYNGEE. V was cut by 4 bases and J by 6 bases, with 14 bases left in between. The PCR used 60 Vbeta and 13 Jbeta primers. Data came from immunoSEQ multiplex PCR; TCRdb stores just in-frame clones and leaves some out. Here the sample spans about 97,000 clones, around 10% being singletons. This clone was seen only a few times. The antigen remains undetermined. Sample: PBMCs. This chain links TRBV9 with TRBJ2-1; a weak D match, TRBD1 (6 bases). The source is a man aged 50-60 years in good health and CMV-seropositive. The DNA of the CDR3 is TGTGCCAGCAGCCCTACTTCCAGGGGCAATGAGCAGTTCTTC. As protein: CASSPTSRGNEQFF.